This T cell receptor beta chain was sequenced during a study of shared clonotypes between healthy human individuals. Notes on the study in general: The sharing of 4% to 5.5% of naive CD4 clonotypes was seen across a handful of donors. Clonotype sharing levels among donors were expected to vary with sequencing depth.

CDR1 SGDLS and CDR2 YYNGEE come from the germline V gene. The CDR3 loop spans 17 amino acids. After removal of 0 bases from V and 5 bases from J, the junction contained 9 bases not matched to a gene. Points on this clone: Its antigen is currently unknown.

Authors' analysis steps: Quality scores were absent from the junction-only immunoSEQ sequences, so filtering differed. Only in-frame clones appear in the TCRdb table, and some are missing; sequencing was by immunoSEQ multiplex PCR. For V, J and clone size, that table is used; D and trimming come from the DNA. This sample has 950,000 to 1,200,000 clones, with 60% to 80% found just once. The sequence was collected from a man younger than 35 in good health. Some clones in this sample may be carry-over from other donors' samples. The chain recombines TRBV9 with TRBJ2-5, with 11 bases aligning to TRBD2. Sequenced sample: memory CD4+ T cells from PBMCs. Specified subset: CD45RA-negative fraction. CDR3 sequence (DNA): TGTGCCAGCAGCGTAGGGATAGCGGGAGGGTCGGGGGAGACCCAGTACTTC. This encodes CASSVGIAGGSGETQYF.